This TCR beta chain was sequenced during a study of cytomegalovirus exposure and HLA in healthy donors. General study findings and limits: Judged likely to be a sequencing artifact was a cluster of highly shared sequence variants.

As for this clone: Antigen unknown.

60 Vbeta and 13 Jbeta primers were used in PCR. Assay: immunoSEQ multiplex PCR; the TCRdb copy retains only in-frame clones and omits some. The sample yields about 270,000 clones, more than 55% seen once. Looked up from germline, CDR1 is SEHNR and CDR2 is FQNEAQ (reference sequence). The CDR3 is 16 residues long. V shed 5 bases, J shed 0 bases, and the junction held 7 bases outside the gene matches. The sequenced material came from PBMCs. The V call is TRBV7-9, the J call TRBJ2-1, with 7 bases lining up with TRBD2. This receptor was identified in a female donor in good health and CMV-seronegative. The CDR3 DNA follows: TGTGCCAGCAGCCCACCTGGCGGGAGCTCCTACAATGAGCAGTTCTTC. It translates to CASSPPGGSSYNEQFF.